The T cell receptor beta chain under discussion was sequenced for a study of blood T cell repertoires in COVID-19. The protocol was immunoSEQ multiplex PCR, while the TCRdb copy is restricted to in-frame clones and leaves out a portion. The sample yields about 90,000 clones, 89% seen once. The CDR3 is 16 residues long. Germline V gives CDR1 MNHNS, CDR2 SASEGT. Trimming left V 0 bases short and J 6 bases short, with 15 bases between. The TCR comes from a woman in her seventies with acute or convalescent COVID-19. What was sequenced was peripheral blood. This rearrangement joins TRBV6-1 to TRBJ1-5; D is undetermined. This chain's CDR3 is CASSEARVRAFQPQHF. CDR3 nucleotides: TGTGCCAGCAGTGAAGCTCGTGTGAGGGCTTTTCAGCCCCAGCATTTT.